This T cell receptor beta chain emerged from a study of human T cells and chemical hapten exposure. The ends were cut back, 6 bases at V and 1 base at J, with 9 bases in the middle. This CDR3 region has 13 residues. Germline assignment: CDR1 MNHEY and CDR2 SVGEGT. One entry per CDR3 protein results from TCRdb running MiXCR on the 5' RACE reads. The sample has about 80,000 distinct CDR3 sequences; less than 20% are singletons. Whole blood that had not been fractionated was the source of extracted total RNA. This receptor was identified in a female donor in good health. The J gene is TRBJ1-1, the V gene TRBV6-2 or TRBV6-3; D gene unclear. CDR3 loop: CASRSYTNTEAFF. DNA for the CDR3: TGTGCCAGCAGATCCTACACGAACACTGAAGCTTTCTTT.